One T cell receptor (beta chain) is described in this entry. What this receptor recognizes is not known. No much larger clone exists at a distance of one base, and base qualities are not known. Approximately 2 micrograms of genomic DNA were extracted from cryopreserved PBMCs for TCR beta library preparation. High-throughput TCR beta sequencing was performed on longitudinal blood samples from CLL patients receiving ibrutinib monotherapy. The patients took part in an open-label, single-center phase 2 trial of ibrutinib monotherapy. The data were taken from a study of cytotoxic CD8 clonotypes in ibrutinib-treated CLL (dated by TCRdb to the early 2020s). At the level of the whole study: The cohort had ten to twelve relapsed/refractory and roughly 14 treatment-naive patients; 17 to 18 were IGHV unmutated. Cryopreserved peripheral blood mononuclear cells were collected at three points: before therapy, at response, and at either sustained remission or disease progression. Partial responses were observed in roughly 24 patients and complete responses in 2; after a median follow-up of roughly 72 months, remission was maintained in 15 or so patients and progression was observed in roughly twelve. All remission and progressive disease samples were collected while patients were still receiving ibrutinib. Longitudinal samples were obtainable from about 30% of the roughly 86 participants in the trial. On average, each sample yielded around 230,000 productive templates and over 90,000 productive rearrangements. Response samples were taken after a median of 12 months on treatment, ranging from about 6 to 36 months.

The junction carries 22 bases between V and J, which are trimmed by 4 bases and 7 bases respectively. Taken from the germline V gene, the CDR1 and CDR2 loops are SGHVS and FQNEAQ. There are 16 amino acids in the CDR3, from cysteine to phenylalanine inclusive. The DNA shown is the 48-base CDR3, in frame from base 1. A MiSeq instrument was used for deep resolution sequencing, which targeted depths ranging from 1 in 1 million up to 1 in 200,000 T cells, with coverage averaging 10x for each clonotype. The immunoSEQ hsTCRB Kit was used to generate the TCR beta libraries. Per the source publication's procedure: Data were analyzed with ImmunoSEQ Data Assistant and ImmunoSEQ Analyzer, with V, D and J genes assigned per IMGT definitions. Clonality, which ranges from 0 to 1, was calculated by subtracting the normalized Shannon entropy of productive rearrangement frequencies from one. Only overrepresented clonotypes making up at least 0.05% of the repertoire of each patient were included in the public clonotype analysis. More than ten repertoires from age-matched healthy donors, obtained from immuneACCESS, served as clonality controls. TCRdb took over this immuneACCESS table, retaining in-frame rearrangements with V and J assigned. Such tables are incomplete; in checked studies, under half of the missing clones stem from an unresolved V gene, and the remainder is unexplained. D and trimming were read from the DNA, whereas the V and J calls and clone size are those reported in that table. This sample comprises about 140,000 clones, 75% to 85% of them detected only once. The top ten clones comprise approximately 7.6% of the sample.

The paper's findings and limits, for the study overall: At baseline, clonality was higher than in age-matched healthy donors and showed a strong correlation with circulating CD8+ T-cell counts. Clonality increased at ibrutinib response, stayed stable in sustained remission, and fell back toward baseline at progression. Public clonotypes were rare and either contracted or stayed stable during treatment, and the rise in clonality at ibrutinib response reflected the expansion of private clonotypes. Sustained-remission and progressing patients did not have matched sampling times, and lymph node repertoires were not examined.

This TCR was recovered from a human donor with chronic lymphocytic leukemia. Sequenced here: PBMCs, sampled after 36 months of ibrutinib treatment. The V and J segments used are TRBV7-8 and TRBJ2-5; 6 matching bases give a weak D call of TRBD1. The CDR3 here reads CASSYQQGSGHGTQYF. Read as DNA, the sequence is TGTGCCAGCAGCTACCAACAGGGATCTGGGCACGGGACCCAGTACTTC.